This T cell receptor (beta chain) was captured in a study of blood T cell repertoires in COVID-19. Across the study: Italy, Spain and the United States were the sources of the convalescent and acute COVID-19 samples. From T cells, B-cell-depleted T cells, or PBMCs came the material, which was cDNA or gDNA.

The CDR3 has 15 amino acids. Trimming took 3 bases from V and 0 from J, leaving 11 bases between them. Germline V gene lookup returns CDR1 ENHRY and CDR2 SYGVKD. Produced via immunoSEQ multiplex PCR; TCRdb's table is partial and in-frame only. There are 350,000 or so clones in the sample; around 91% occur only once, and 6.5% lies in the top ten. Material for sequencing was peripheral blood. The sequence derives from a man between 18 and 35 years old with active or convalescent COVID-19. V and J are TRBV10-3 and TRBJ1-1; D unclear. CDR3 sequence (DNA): TGTGCCATCAGTGAAGACACCCAAATGAACACTGAAGCTTTCTTT. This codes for CAISEDTQMNTEAFF.